These 8 T cell receptor beta chains originate from one sample sequenced in a study of cytomegalovirus exposure and HLA in healthy donors. Amplification used 60 Vbeta primers and 13 Jbeta primers. The data were produced by immunoSEQ multiplex PCR, yet TCRdb's version contains in-frame clones alone and is incomplete. The table records 150,000 to 200,000 clones, around 84% of them present only once. The sequenced sample consisted of PBMCs. These receptors all come from a woman under 30 in good health and CMV-seronegative.

This clone was detected once. The rearrangement links TRBV7-2 to TRBJ2-3, with a weak D call TRBD1 (7 bases). Germline CDR1 reads SGHTA; CDR2 reads FQGNSA. This CDR3 has 14 residues. V dropped 4 bases and J dropped 4 bases, with 12 bases sitting between them. CDR3 residues: CASSSGGGADTQYF. The CDR3, as DNA: TGTGCCAGCAGCTCAGGAGGGGGCGCAGATACGCAGTATTTT.

The rearrangement uses TRBV10-1 and TRBJ1-5, with D hard to call. With 0 bases removed from V and 0 bases from J, the gap between germline ends came to 9 bases. Germline-derived CDR1 and CDR2 are WNHNN and SYGVQD (reference sequence). The length of the CDR3 is 16 residues. CDR3 coding DNA: TGCGCCAGCAGTGAGTCACCGGGGAATAGCAATCAGCCCCAGCATTTT. The encoded protein is CASSESPGNSNQPQHF.

This sequence joins TRBV30 and TRBJ2-5; D ambiguous. V lost 4 bases and J 4 bases, leaving 10 bases between the germline ends. The CDR3 length is 12 residues. Per the germline V gene, CDR1 is GTSNPN and CDR2 is SVGIG (reference sequence). The CDR3 loop is CAWIDSRETQYF. DNA for the CDR3: TGTGCCTGGATTGACTCCAGAGAGACCCAGTACTTC. The full variable domain, in which reference TRBV30 and TRBJ2-5 provide the parts outside the CDR3, is SQTIHQWPATLVQPVGSPLSLECTVEGTSNPNLYWYRQAAGRGLQLLFYSVGIGQISSEVPQNLSASRPQDRQFILSSKKLLLSDSGFYLCAWIDSRETQYFGPGTRLLVL.

J is TRBJ1-6 and V is TRBV7-5; TRBD1, the table's D call, lacks a check against the DNA. TRBV7-5 is noted as a pseudogene. CDR3 length: 16 amino acids. CDR3 amino acids: CARSSRDQGAGSPLHF. CDR3 DNA: TGTGCCAGAAGCTCGCGGGACCAGGGGGCTGGCTCACCCCTCCACTTT.

The chain is built from TRBV7-2 and TRBJ2-7; 8 bases are a match to TRBD1. Germline values: CDR1 SGHTA, CDR2 FQGNSA. The CDR3 loop spans 18 amino acids. Germline trimming cut 1 base from V and 0 bases from J; bases unmatched to any gene: 11. The CDR3 region is CASSLGPRTGKTSYEQYF. In DNA form, the CDR3 reads TGTGCCAGCAGCTTAGGCCCCAGGACAGGGAAAACCTCCTACGAGCAGTACTTC.

This sequence joins TRBV9 and TRBJ2-1; 7 nucleotides agree with TRBD2. J lost 5 bases, V lost 3 bases, and 5 bases had no gene match. This CDR3 region has 14 residues. CDR1 is SGDLS, CDR2 YYNGEE, per germline. The CDR3 protein is CASSAGGSNNEQFF. The DNA for the CDR3 is TGTGCCAGCAGCGCCGGCGGGAGCAACAATGAGCAGTTCTTC. Full variable domain (outside the CDR3, taken from reference TRBV9 and TRBJ2-1): DSGVTQTPKHLITATGQRVTLRCSPRSGDLSVYWYQQSLDQGLQFLIQYYNGEERAKGNILERFSAQQFPDLHSELNLSSLELGDSALYFCASSAGGSNNEQFFGPGTRLTVL.

This clone showed up just a few times. V usage is TRBV5-1 and J usage is TRBJ1-4, with D perhaps TRBD1 (5 bases). Per the germline V gene, CDR1 is SGHRS and CDR2 is YFSETQ. CDR3 size: 17 residues. Trimming removed 1 base from V and 8 bases from J, with 21 bases in between. Written as DNA, the CDR3 is TGCGCCAGCAGCTTGAGGGGCGAGTCAGGGATGGGAGAAAAACTGTTTTTT. Protein product: CASSLRGESGMGEKLFF.

The J gene is TRBJ2-5, the V gene TRBV5-1, with 10 bases fitting TRBD2. In germline, CDR1 is SGHRS, CDR2 YFSETQ. The CDR3 has 15 amino acids. J lost 6 bases, V lost 6 bases, and 11 bases had no gene match. The CDR3 is CASMREAGGPQTQYF. CDR3 bases: TGCGCCAGCATGAGGGAAGCGGGAGGGCCCCAGACCCAGTACTTC.